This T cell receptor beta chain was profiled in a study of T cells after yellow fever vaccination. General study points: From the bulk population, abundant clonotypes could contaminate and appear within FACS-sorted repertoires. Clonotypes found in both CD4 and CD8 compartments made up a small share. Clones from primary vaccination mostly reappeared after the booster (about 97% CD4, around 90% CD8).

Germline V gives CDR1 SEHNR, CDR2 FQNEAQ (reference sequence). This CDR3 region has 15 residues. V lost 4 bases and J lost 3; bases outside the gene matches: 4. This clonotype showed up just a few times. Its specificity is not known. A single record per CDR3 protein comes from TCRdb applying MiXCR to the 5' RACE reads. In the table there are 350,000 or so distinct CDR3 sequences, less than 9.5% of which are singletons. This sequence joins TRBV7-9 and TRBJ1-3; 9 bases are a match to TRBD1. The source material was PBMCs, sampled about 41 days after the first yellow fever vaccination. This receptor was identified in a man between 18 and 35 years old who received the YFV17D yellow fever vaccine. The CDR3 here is CASSYRGLDGNTIYF. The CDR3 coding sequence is TGTGCCAGCAGCTACAGGGGGCTAGATGGAAACACCATATATTTT.